This entry lists 19 T cell receptor beta chains sequenced from one sample in a study of Graves' ophthalmopathy and Graves' hyperthyroidism (dated by TCRdb to 2016 to 2018). The instrument was an Illumina HiSeq 2000. For repertoire sequencing, TCR beta CDR3 regions were amplified from RNA transcripts. HTBI primers and the Qiagen OneStep RT-PCR kit were used in a first-round RT-PCR, which was followed by a second-round multiplex PCR, size selection and purification. Using fastp at Q25 and MiXCR, TCRdb reprocessed the public reads and kept productive beta chains. CDR3 protein duplicates are merged, each entry listing the most common genes and DNA. In this sample the table shows about 620,000 distinct CDR3 sequences, 20% to 25% of which occur a single time. Together, the top ten hold roughly 6.9% of the sample. The material sequenced was peripheral blood. These TCRs come from a woman under 30 with stable Graves' hyperthyroidism. Some clones in this sample may be carry-over from other donors' samples. Donor details come from another sample of the same person, matched by shared clones.

This clonotype has just a few counts. This chain connects TRBV20-1 to TRBJ2-5; no clear D gene. The CDR3 consists of 12 residues. From germline, CDR1 is DFQATT and CDR2 SNEGSKA (reference sequence). The CDR3 coding sequence is TGCAGCGGAAATTTGGGTGGAGAGACCCAGTACTTC. It codes for CSGNLGGETQYF.

V and J are TRBV19 and TRBJ2-7; D is perhaps TRBD2 (6 bases). V was clipped by 1 base and J by 6 bases, with 13 bases between them. CDR3 length equals 14 residues. Germline assignment: CDR1 LNHDA and CDR2 SQIVND (reference sequence). In DNA form, the CDR3 reads TGTGCCAGTAGTATAGCGTCGCCGCGGGGCGAGCAGTACTTC. Residues: CASSIASPRGEQYF. Filled out from reference TRBV19 and TRBJ2-7, the complete variable domain reads DGGITQSPKYLFRKEGQNVTLSCEQNLNHDAMYWYRQDPGQGLRLIYYSQIVNDFQKGDIAEGYSVSREKKESFPLTVTSAQKNPTAFYLCASSIASPRGEQYFGPGTRLTVT.

This clonotype has at least ten counts. The rearrangement joins TRBV6-1 to TRBJ2-6; TRBD1 might be the D (5 bases). Trimming cost V 2 bases and J 4 bases, with 12 bases left between them. From germline, CDR1 is MNHNS and CDR2 SASEGT. The CDR3 spans 16 residues. The DNA for the CDR3 is TGTGCCAGCAGTGAAATGCAGGGCTCCGGGGCCAACGTCCTGACTTTC. Translated, it gives CASSEMQGSGANVLTF.

This clonotype was recorded at least ten times. This CDR3 reads CASSYVTGGTGYEQYF. CDR3 bases: TGTGCCAGCAGTTACGTCACAGGGGGTACGGGCTACGAGCAGTACTTC. The V and J genes are TRBV6-5 and TRBJ2-7, with 8 bases aligning to TRBD1. V was pared by 2 bases and J by 3 bases, with 9 bases of the junction left unmatched. This CDR3 region has 16 residues. Germline V gene sequence: CDR1 MNHEY, CDR2 SVGAGI.

This chain joins TRBV28 and TRBJ1-1; D is perhaps TRBD1 (6 bases). This CDR3 contains 11 residues. V was cut by 7 bases and J by 9 bases, with 12 bases left in between. Looked up from germline, CDR1 is MDHEN and CDR2 is SYDVKM. The chain's CDR3 is CASTQGRKAFF. In DNA form, the CDR3 reads TGTGCCAGCACCCAGGGGCGGAAAGCTTTCTTT.

This clonotype showed up many times. This chain joins TRBV10-3 and TRBJ1-4, with a tentative D call TRBD1 (5 bases). Deletions cut 11 bases from V and 7 bases from J, with 23 bases between. Germline V gene data show CDR1 as ENHRY and CDR2 as SYGVKD. CDR3 size: 15 residues. CDR3: CAGGTSRGRGEKLFF. The DNA for the CDR3 is TGTGCCGGGGGTACGAGCAGAGGGCGAGGTGAAAAACTGTTTTTT.

The chain couples TRBV12-3 or TRBV12-4 to TRBJ2-2; 7 bases match TRBD1. The V segment lost 5 bases and the J segment 1 base; nucleotides outside the gene matches: 7. The length of the CDR3 is 16 residues. This chain's CDR3 is CASSPRTGGNTGELFF. In nucleotides, the CDR3 is TGTGCCAGCAGTCCCCGGACAGGAGGGAACACCGGGGAGCTGTTTTTT.

This clonotype has a count of ten or more. This chain uses TRBV19 with TRBJ1-1; unclear D gene. The CDR3 totals 11 residues. Germline CDR1 and CDR2: LNHDA and SQIVND (reference sequence). Deletions cut 6 bases from V and 3 bases from J, with 5 bases between. The CDR3 region is CASRGYTEAFF. CDR3 sequence (DNA): TGTGCCAGTAGAGGTTACACTGAAGCTTTCTTT.

The table lists this clonotype with many counts. The chain recombines TRBV6-2 or TRBV6-3 with TRBJ2-7; D is possibly TRBD2 (5 bases). The CDR3 runs 13 residues. Germline CDR1 MNHEY, CDR2 SVGEGT. Trimming pared 7 bases from V and 0 bases from J, leaving 10 bases between. Here the CDR3 reads CASTAGLSYEQYF. Here the CDR3 DNA reads TGTGCCAGCACGGCTGGACTCTCCTACGAGCAGTACTTC.

In its sample, this clonotype was seen many times. V is TRBV5-1 and J is TRBJ2-7; 9 bases fit TRBD1. Germline V gene data show CDR1 as SGHRS and CDR2 as YFSETQ. J was trimmed by 2 bases and V by 3 bases; bases with no gene match: 6. This CDR3 is 15 amino acids long. As DNA, the CDR3 is TGCGCCAGCAGCTCGACAGGGGGAGGGGCCTACGAGCAGTACTTC. This encodes CASSSTGGGAYEQYF.

This clonotype has ten or more counts. V usage is TRBV12-3 or TRBV12-4 and J usage is TRBJ2-2; perhaps TRBD2 as D (6 bases). V dropped 3 bases and J dropped 1 base, with 12 bases sitting between them. This CDR3 is built from 16 residues. CDR3 in DNA: TGTGCCAGCAGTTTCGGGAGACACCTGAACACCGGGGAGCTGTTTTTT. The encoded protein is CASSFGRHLNTGELFF.

This clonotype occurred a few times. The chain joins TRBV11-2 to TRBJ2-2; maybe TRBD2 (6 bases). CDR1 and CDR2 from the germline V gene are SGHAT and FQNNGV. Trimming pared 5 bases from V and 6 bases from J, leaving 10 bases between. The CDR3 is made up of 13 amino acids. The CDR3 DNA reads as TGTGCCAGCAGCCCGGGGACTGCCGGGGAGCTGTTTTTT. Amino acids: CASSPGTAGELFF.

This clonotype was counted ten times or more. This rearrangement joins TRBV11-2 to TRBJ2-5; 8 bases are shared with TRBD1. This CDR3 is 15 amino acids long. From germline, CDR1 is SGHAT and CDR2 FQNNGV. Trimming removed 0 bases from V and 5 bases from J; junction bases left unmatched: 5. In nucleotides, the CDR3 is TGTGCCAGCAGCTTAGACCCAGGGGGCCCCGAGACCCAGTACTTC. As protein: CASSLDPGGPETQYF.

This clonotype was counted at least ten times. The rearrangement links TRBV28 to TRBJ1-2; the D gene is possibly TRBD1 (5 bases). The CDR3 is 13 residues long. CDR1 and CDR2 (germline): MDHEN, SYDVKM. Trimming left V 6 bases short and J 2 bases short, with 10 bases between. The CDR3 sequence is CASSRGANYGYTF. The CDR3 DNA reads as TGTGCCAGCAGCCGCGGGGCCAACTATGGCTACACCTTC.

This clonotype was detected ten times or more. The rearrangement links TRBV11-2 to TRBJ2-5, with TRBD2 matching over 12 bases. This CDR3 has 19 residues. The ends lost 1 base at V and 2 bases at J; junction bases unmatched: 11. Germline V lookup: CDR1 SGHAT, CDR2 FQNNGV. The CDR3: CASSLVPSGTSGLQETQYF. The CDR3 DNA follows: TGTGCCAGCAGCTTAGTACCATCCGGGACTAGCGGGCTTCAAGAGACCCAGTACTTC.

This clonotype was observed many times. The chain combines TRBV28 with TRBJ1-1; D remains unclear. The V gene's germline CDR1 is MDHEN and CDR2 SYDVKM. Trimming stripped 3 bases from V and 8 bases from J, with 7 bases between. The CDR3 extends over 11 amino acids. The CDR3 spells CASSFETEAFF. The CDR3, as DNA: TGTGCCAGCAGTTTTGAGACAGAAGCTTTCTTT.

This sequence joins TRBV30 and TRBJ1-1, with TRBD1 identical over 8 bases. Trimming took 5 bases from V and 7 from J; bases not matched to a gene: 6. Germline-derived CDR1 and CDR2 are GTSNPN and SVGIG (reference sequence). CDR3 size: 12 residues. The CDR3 coding sequence is TGTGCCTGGGGTGACAGGGGTTTTGAAGCTTTCTTT. It encodes CAWGDRGFEAFF.

As regards this clonotype: Given a much more abundant clone one base away, this may be a read error. The CDR3 carries no conserved terminal phenylalanine or tryptophan, so it likely arises from a read error. The DNA is left out, because the CDR3 cannot be placed on it with certainty; the CDR3 is given as TCRdb lists it. V is TRBV29-1 and J is TRBJ2-7; TRBD1 was called by the table and not checked on the DNA. Looked up from germline, CDR1 is SQVTM and CDR2 is ANQGSEA. The CDR3 has 10 amino acids, counting both end residues. CDR3 sequence reads: CSVYRDRFLL.

This clonotype turned up a few times. V and J are TRBV12-3 or TRBV12-4 and TRBJ2-2; perhaps D is TRBD1 or TRBD2 (5 bases each). The germline V and J ends were trimmed by 3 bases and 2 bases, with 13 bases remaining between them. The CDR3 covers 16 residues. The CDR3 region has the DNA TGTGCCAGCAGTTTGATGGTTGGGGACAACACCGGGGAGCTGTTTTTT. This codes for CASSLMVGDNTGELFF.